The following is a TCR beta chain sequence with its context. The data originate from a study of blood T cell repertoires in COVID-19. Only in-frame clones appear in the TCRdb table, and some are missing; sequencing was by immunoSEQ multiplex PCR. The table includes approximately 260,000 clones, approximately 83% detected once. Germline loops: CDR1 LNHDA, CDR2 SQIVND (reference sequence). This CDR3 region has 15 residues. With V trimmed by 4 bases and J by 5 bases, 5 bases remained unmatched. Material for sequencing was PBMCs or T cells enriched from blood (not recorded which). This sequence originates from a man in his forties or fifties who had recovered from COVID-19. The chain carries TRBV19 and TRBJ2-1; 10 nucleotides line up with TRBD2. The CDR3 spells CASSRTAGGNNEQFF. CDR3 DNA: TGTGCCAGTAGTAGAACAGCGGGGGGGAACAATGAGCAGTTCTTC.